These T cell receptor beta chains were read from a single sample in a study of a mutant IDH1 vaccine in newly diagnosed glioma. These receptors lack a known antigen. TCRdb keeps only in-frame clones here, not all; method: immunoSEQ multiplex PCR. The table includes about 66,000 clones, about 74% detected once. The sequenced sample was PBMCs, obtained from a glioma patient whose treatment included an IDH1 peptide vaccine. Source of these receptors: a man in his fifties with glioma. CDR3s include the opening cysteine and the closing phenylalanine or tryptophan. The D gene is left open where the match is weak. Size tells how often a clone was seen (once, few, many) or the class of an expanded clone, and some rows leave it out.

>TRBJ1-3|-|-|TRBV6-5
CATRSSGNTIYF
TGTGCCACCAGGTCCTCTGGAAACACCATATATTTT
>TRBJ2-1|TRBD1|-|TRBV29-1
CSVTGQAIYNEQFF
TGCAGCGTTACCGGACAGGCCATCTACAATGAGCAGTTCTTC
>TRBJ2-5|-|-|TRBV6-1
CASSEVGGRETQYF
TGTGCCAGCAGTGAAGTCGGAGGTCGGGAGACCCAGTACTTC
>TRBJ2-2|-|few|TRBV30
CASLWWSAGGELFF
TGTGCCTCCTTGTGGTGGTCCGCCGGCGGGGAGCTGTTTTTT
>TRBJ2-3|-|few|TRBV7-2
CASRWGRGDTQYF
TGTGCCAGCAGGTGGGGGCGAGGAGATACGCAGTATTTT
>TRBJ2-1|-|-|TRBV12-5
CASGEGGSSYNEQFF
TGTGCTAGTGGAGAGGGGGGGAGCTCCTACAATGAGCAGTTCTTC
>TRBJ1-5|-|-|TRBV30
CASSRDPNQPQHF
TGTGCCTCCAGCAGGGACCCAAATCAGCCCCAGCATTTT
>TRBJ1-6|-|-|TRBV6-1
CASNGESSYNSPLHF
TGTGCCAGCAATGGGGAAAGCTCCTATAATTCACCCCTCCACTTT
>TRBJ2-1|-|-|TRBV5-4
CASSPTWTGGNEQFF
TGTGCCAGCAGCCCGACCTGGACAGGAGGGAATGAGCAGTTCTTC
>TRBJ2-2|-|-|TRBV29-1
CSVKSRTDGELFF
TGCAGCGTTAAGTCCAGGACTGACGGAGAGCTGTTTTTT